The next 2 T cell receptor delta chains were all read from a single sample in a study of γδ T cells in repeated Plasmodium falciparum infection. Bulk repertoires came from Vgamma9/Vdelta2+ or Vdelta2-negative gammadelta T cells flow-sorted from PBMC. TCRdb re-called the multiplex PCR reads via CATT. This sample carries some 100,000 delta-chain clones, over 1.1% of them seen once, and the ten largest clones take around 8.1%. Sequenced sample: gamma-delta T cells from blood. These receptor sequences come from a pool of human donors (malaria-infected and uninfected, not separated).

In regard to this clone: TCRdb pairs this DNA with a much larger clone's protein that differs at residue 20, likely a read error; the protein shown was translated from the DNA. This chain joins TRDV1 and TRDJ1; 8 bases map to TRDD3. As TCRdb names no J gene, one was assigned here on the basis of a DNA match to germline. The CDR3 contains 24 residues. Germline CDR1 and CDR2: TSWWSYY and QGS. CDR3 coding DNA: TGTGCTCTTGGTGATGGCCTTCTCTTTGTACTGGGGGCCGTACCAAGGTTGGACACCGTTAAACTCATCTTT. This encodes CALGDGLLFVLGAVPRLDTVKLIF.

On this clone: The amino acid sequence in TCRdb belongs to a much larger clone and departs from this DNA's translation at residue 4, likely a sequencing read error; the sequence shown is translated from the DNA. This rearrangement joins TRDV1 to TRDJ1; 11 bases are a match to TRDD3. TCRdb records no J gene; here it was assigned by comparing the DNA to germline. The germline gives CDR1 TSWWSYY, CDR2 QGS. This CDR3 has 19 amino acids. CDR3 DNA sequence: TGTGCTCTTAGGGAACTGGGTTCTTGGGGGATACGAGACGGCGATAAACTCATCTTT. Translation gives CALRELGSWGIRDGDKLIF.